Below are 5 T cell receptor beta chains sequenced from a single sample in a study of blood T cell repertoires in COVID-19. This table comes from immunoSEQ multiplex PCR, and its TCRdb copy is limited to in-frame clones, with some not included. Counted here are around 95,000 clones, 75% to 95% occurring once; the ten biggest clones make up approximately 5.1%. The sequenced material came from peripheral blood. The receptors stem from a man aged 45-65 years with acute or convalescent COVID-19.

This chain uses TRBV30 with TRBJ1-1, with D tentatively TRBD1 (6 bases). The CDR3 is 15 amino acids. Trimming left V 3 bases short and J 4 bases short, with 18 bases between. Germline CDR1 reads GTSNPN; CDR2 reads SVGIG (reference sequence). The CDR3 here is CAWRGNTGSGTEAFF. Here the CDR3 DNA reads TGTGCCTGGAGGGGGAATACAGGGTCAGGCACTGAAGCTTTCTTT. The full variable domain, its missing parts supplied by reference TRBV30 and TRBJ1-1, is SQTIHQWPATLVQPVGSPLSLECTVEGTSNPNLYWYRQAAGRGLQLLFYSVGIGQISSEVPQNLSASRPQDRQFILSSKKLLLSDSGFYLCAWRGNTGSGTEAFFGQGTRLTVV.

The rearrangement joins TRBV19 to TRBJ2-7; 10 nucleotides match TRBD2. The CDR3 contains 14 residues. V gave up 5 bases and J gave up 5 bases; unmatched junction bases: 6. Germline CDR1 and CDR2: LNHDA and SQIVND (reference sequence). CDR3 amino acids: CASSGGTSDHEQYF. CDR3 bases: TGTGCCAGTAGTGGTGGGACTAGCGACCACGAGCAGTACTTC.

The chain has TRBV20-1 and TRBJ2-3, with 11 nucleotides matching TRBD2. J lost 5 bases, V lost 3 bases, and 13 bases had no gene match. The length of the CDR3 is 17 residues. Germline-derived CDR1 and CDR2 are DFQATT and SNEGSKA (reference sequence). The CDR3: CSASLLAGGPRQDTQYF. Here the CDR3 DNA reads TGCAGTGCTAGTCTCCTAGCGGGAGGACCCCGTCAAGATACGCAGTATTTT.

This chain links TRBV5-1 with TRBJ2-7, with 9 positions matching TRBD1. The germline V gene has CDR1 SGHRS and CDR2 YFSETQ. V gave up 4 bases and J gave up 5 bases; unmatched junction bases: 10. CDR3 size: 15 residues. CDR3 amino acids: CASSPRDRVIDEQYF. CDR3 DNA: TGCGCCAGCAGCCCCCGGGACAGGGTAATTGACGAGCAGTACTTC.

This chain uses TRBV5-4 with TRBJ2-1; 8 nucleotides agree with TRBD2. CDR3 length equals 15 residues. Germline CDR1 is SGHNT and CDR2 is YYREEE (reference sequence). J was trimmed by 4 bases and V by 0 bases; bases with no gene match: 3. CDR3 in amino acids: CASSLGSGSYNEQFF. The CDR3 DNA is TGTGCCAGCAGCTTGGGGAGCGGGAGTTACAATGAGCAGTTCTTC.